Listed here are 19 T cell receptor beta chains from one sample, sequenced in a study of T cell responses to AZD1222 COVID-19 vaccine. Sequencing was performed with immunoSEQ multiplex PCR; in TCRdb, only in-frame clones are kept and a portion is missing. The sample consists of about 86,000 clones, approximately 89% of them appearing once. Sequenced here: peripheral blood, sampled 28 days after the second AZD1222 dose. Receptors originate from an adult who received the AZD1222 COVID-19 vaccine.

The chain is built from TRBV13 and TRBJ2-3, with D possibly matching TRBD1 (5 bases). Trimming pared 1 base from V and 0 bases from J, leaving 8 bases between. There are 15 residues in the CDR3. CDR1 and CDR2 from the germline V gene are PRHDT and FYEKMQ (reference sequence). In DNA, the CDR3 is TGTGCCAGCAGCTTAGTAGGGGTTAGCACAGATACGCAGTATTTT. It is translated as CASSLVGVSTDTQYF.

The rearrangement uses TRBV19 and TRBJ1-2; a possible D gene is TRBD1 (5 bases). Trimming took off 3 bases at V and 7 bases at J, with 9 bases between the two ends. The CDR3 has 12 amino acids. Germline loops: CDR1 LNHDA, CDR2 SQIVND (reference sequence). The CDR3 sequence: CASSIGGVGYTF. The DNA for the CDR3 is TGTGCCAGTAGTATCGGGGGGGTTGGCTACACCTTC.

The chain carries TRBV5-4 and TRBJ2-6, with TRBD1 matching over 8 bases. CDR1 SGHNT and CDR2 YYREEE come from the germline V gene (reference sequence). The CDR3 sequence is 17 residues long. After removal of 0 bases from V and 4 bases from J, the junction contained 6 bases not matched to a gene. CDR3 in DNA: TGTGCCAGCAGCTTGGAAGTCAGGGGGCCCGGGGCCAACGTCCTGACTTTC. Translating it yields CASSLEVRGPGANVLTF. Complete variable domain (other parts from reference TRBV5-4 and TRBJ2-6): ETGVTQSPTHLIKTRGQQVTLRCSSQSGHNTVSWYQQALGQGPQFIFQYYREEENGRGNFPPRFSGLQFPNYSSELNVNALELDDSALYLCASSLEVRGPGANVLTFGAGSRLTVL.

This chain links TRBV25-1 with TRBJ1-5, with D hard to call. Germline assignment: CDR1 MGHDK and CDR2 SYGVNS. The CDR3 extends over 13 amino acids. The germline V and J ends were trimmed by 1 base and 3 bases, with 4 bases remaining between them. Written as DNA, the CDR3 is TGTGCCAGCAGTGAATCGGCCAATCAGCCCCAGCATTTT. It translates to CASSESANQPQHF.

The rearrangement links TRBV10-1 to TRBJ2-3; the D gene is possibly TRBD2 (5 bases). The V gene lost 3 bases and the J gene lost 4 bases, with 8 bases spanning the gap. This CDR3 spans 13 amino acids. CDR1 and CDR2 from the germline V gene are WNHNN and SYGVQD (reference sequence). As DNA, the CDR3 is TGCGCCAGCAGTGATGCCGGGGCAGATACGCAGTATTTT. Translating it yields CASSDAGADTQYF.

V gene TRBV28 combines with J gene TRBJ2-7; possibly TRBD2 for D (6 bases). Germline assignment: CDR1 MDHEN and CDR2 SYDVKM. CDR3 length: 16 residues. Trimming removed 2 bases from V and 5 bases from J, with 19 bases in between. CDR3 sequence reads: CASSLGTTSSYDEQYF. The CDR3 region has the DNA TGTGCCAGCAGTTTAGGGACGACTAGTAGTTACGACGAGCAGTACTTC. Full variable domain (rest looked up from reference TRBV28 and TRBJ2-7): DVKVTQSSRYLVKRTGEKVFLECVQDMDHENMFWYRQDPGLGLRLIYFSYDVKMKEKGDIPEGYSVSREKKERFSLILESASTNQTSMYLCASSLGTTSSYDEQYFGPGTRLTVT.

V is TRBV9 and J is TRBJ1-1; D uncertain. V was cut by 0 bases and J by 5 bases, with 11 bases left in between. Per germline, CDR1 SGDLS and CDR2 YYNGEE. The CDR3 covers 14 residues. The CDR3 DNA reads TGTGCCAGCAGCGTAGAAGGTAGGGCTACTGAAGCTTTCTTT. Translation: CASSVEGRATEAFF.

V gene TRBV2 combines with J gene TRBJ1-5, with D uncertain. Per the germline V gene, CDR1 is SNHLY and CDR2 is FYNNEI. The V gene lost 2 bases and the J gene lost 5 bases, with 10 bases spanning the gap. This CDR3 is built from 14 residues. The CDR3 reads CASSESGPYQPQHF. The CDR3 coding sequence is TGTGCCAGCAGTGAATCTGGACCTTATCAGCCCCAGCATTTT.

V gene TRBV7-2 combines with J gene TRBJ2-4, with TRBD1 matching over 7 bases. CDR1 and CDR2 (germline): SGHTA, FQGNSA. The CDR3 loop spans 14 amino acids. The junction had 4 bases not matched to a gene; V was cut back by 4 bases and J by 4 bases. The CDR3 DNA reads as TGTGCCAGCAGCTCTCCGACAGGGAAAAACATTCAGTACTTC. Translated: CASSSPTGKNIQYF.

This clone was seen a single time. V is TRBV29-1 and J is TRBJ2-7; no definite D call. The CDR3 length is 13 residues. Per the germline V gene, CDR1 is SQVTM and CDR2 is ANQGSEA. Trimming left V 4 bases short and J 3 bases short, with 13 bases between. CDR3 coding DNA: TGCAGCGTTGTAGGCATTCTTGACTACGAGCAGTACTTC. This sequence encodes CSVVGILDYEQYF.

This chain joins TRBV6-2 or TRBV6-3 and TRBJ2-7; D unresolved. Trimming stripped 0 bases from V and 2 bases from J, with 8 bases between. The V gene's germline CDR1 is MNHEY and CDR2 SVGEGT. CDR3 length equals 14 residues. The CDR3 protein is CASSYSVGTYEQYV. The CDR3 DNA follows: TGTGCCAGCAGTTACTCAGTAGGGACCTACGAGCAGTACGTC.

Only one count was recorded for this clone. The chain recombines TRBV24-1 with TRBJ2-1; TRBD2 matches at 7 bases. This CDR3 contains 20 residues. Looked up from germline, CDR1 is KGHDR and CDR2 is SFDVKD. The trim removed 3 bases at V and 1 base at J, leaving 17 bases unmatched. CDR3 sequence reads: CATSDVPGTKGLSSYNEQFF. CDR3 coding DNA: TGTGCCACCAGTGATGTACCAGGGACTAAGGGGTTATCTTCCTACAATGAGCAGTTCTTC.

The gene calls are TRBV7-9 and TRBJ1-2, with D possibly TRBD1 on 6 matching bases. Germline values: CDR1 SEHNR, CDR2 FQNEAQ (reference sequence). V was trimmed by 1 base and J by 2 bases, leaving 11 bases between them. The CDR3 extends over 15 amino acids. The CDR3 sequence: CASSLVTGHNYGYTF. The CDR3 DNA sequence: TGTGCCAGCAGCTTAGTGACAGGCCACAACTATGGCTACACCTTC.

The chain links TRBV12-2 to TRBJ1-5. TRBV12-2 is a documented pseudogene. The CDR3 contains 16 residues. The CDR3 bases are TGTGCAAGTCGCTTAAGGGCGGGGTGGAGGAGTCAGCCCCAGCATTTT. Its protein product is CASRLRAGWRSQPQHF.

The CDR3 sequence: CASSLAMVAGTANEKLFF. In DNA form, the CDR3 reads TGTGCCAGCAGCTTAGCGATGGTGGCGGGGACGGCTAATGAAAAACTGTTTTTT. The J gene is TRBJ1-4, the V gene TRBV7-2; tentative D call: TRBD1 (5 bases). CDR3 length equals 18 residues. Germline assignment: CDR1 SGHTA and CDR2 FQGNSA. V lost 0 bases and J 3 bases, leaving 17 bases between the germline ends.

The genes are TRBV28 and TRBJ1-2; D not certain. Trimming cost V 5 bases and J 4 bases, with 17 bases left between them. The CDR3 length is 15 residues. In germline, CDR1 is MDHEN, CDR2 SYDVKM. CDR3 bases: TGTGCCAGCAGTCTCGGGCCCTCTGGGCTCTATGGCTACACCTTC. Protein: CASSLGPSGLYGYTF.

This clone is a singleton in its sample. The J gene is TRBJ2-7, the V gene TRBV24-1; D is possibly TRBD2 (6 bases). Germline CDR1 is KGHDR and CDR2 is SFDVKD. The CDR3 length is 14 residues. V was cut by 3 bases and J by 6 bases, with 14 bases left in between. The CDR3 reads CATSDPAGSSEQYF. DNA of the CDR3: TGTGCCACCAGTGATCCGGCGGGGTCTTCCGAGCAGTACTTC.

The rearrangement joins TRBV11-3 to TRBJ2-1; D unresolved. Per germline, CDR1 SGHNT and CDR2 YENEEA. The CDR3 totals 12 residues. V dropped 0 bases and J dropped 7 bases, with 4 bases sitting between them. CDR3 sequence: CASSLESNEQFF. In DNA, the CDR3 is TGTGCCAGCAGCTTAGAGTCAAATGAGCAGTTCTTC.

The chain employs TRBV19 and TRBJ1-2; D unresolved. V dropped 2 bases and J dropped 5 bases, with 12 bases sitting between them. The germline CDR1 and CDR2 sequences are LNHDA and SQIVND (reference sequence). This CDR3 spans 14 amino acids. The CDR3 region is CASSIPAGGYGYTF. The CDR3 bases are TGTGCCAGTAGTATACCGGCAGGAGGTTATGGCTACACCTTC.